These 20 T cell receptor beta chains originate from one sample sequenced in a study of cytomegalovirus exposure and HLA in healthy donors (dated by TCRdb to 2015 to 2018). Library generation was performed with the immunoSEQ multiplex PCR assay. For the multiplex PCR, a mixture combining 60 forward primers for TCR Vbeta segments and 13 reverse primers for TCR Jbeta segments was used. TCRdb limited this immuneACCESS table to in-frame rearrangements with V and J called. A share of clones is missing; checked studies link under half to unresolved V genes, and the rest is unexplained. This sample comprises 90,000 to 95,000 clones, roughly four fifths of them detected only once. The ten biggest clones cover about 0.5% of the sample. Sequences were obtained from PBMCs. Receptor source: a man under 40 in good health and CMV-seronegative.

J is TRBJ2-7 and V is TRBV19; TRBD2 matches 9 bases. Germline CDR1 is LNHDA and CDR2 is SQIVND (reference sequence). This CDR3 has 15 residues. J was trimmed by 6 bases and V by 5 bases; bases with no gene match: 11. CDR3 sequence (DNA): TGTGCCAGTAGTCCCGGGGGACTAGCTGGCGCCGAGCAGTACGTC. Its protein is CASSPGGLAGAEQYV.

The gene calls are TRBV7-2 and TRBJ2-3, with TRBD2 identical over 8 bases. J gave up 11 bases and V 5 bases, and 24 bases lay outside the gene matches. Per germline, CDR1 SGHTA and CDR2 FQGNSA. The CDR3 consists of 18 residues. CDR3 nucleotides: TGTGCCAGCAGCCCACAGAGCGGGGGCGCCCTCGGTCCTTGGGAGCAGTATTTT. Translation: CASSPQSGGALGPWEQYF.

The V and J genes are TRBV5-5 and TRBJ1-1; 9 nucleotides align to TRBD1. After removal of 3 bases from V and 2 bases from J, the junction contained 2 bases not matched to a gene. Germline V gene sequence: CDR1 SGHKS, CDR2 YYEKEE (reference sequence). The CDR3 covers 14 residues. CDR3 DNA: TGTGCCAGCAGCTGGGGACAGGGAAACACTGAAGCTTTCTTT. This translates into CASSWGQGNTEAFF.

This clone appeared once. The rearrangement joins TRBV15 to TRBJ1-5; a weak D match, TRBD1 (5 bases). Per the germline V gene, CDR1 is LNHNV and CDR2 is YYDKDF (reference sequence). The CDR3 contains 15 residues. Trimming removed 0 bases from V and 5 bases from J, with 11 bases in between. The CDR3, as DNA: TGTGCCACCAGCAGAGATAAACAGGTTTATCAGCCCCAGCATTTT. It translates to CATSRDKQVYQPQHF.

The chain joins TRBV27 to TRBJ2-7; D not resolved. The CDR3 sequence is 14 residues long. Germline CDR1 is MNHEY and CDR2 is SMNVEV (reference sequence). The germline V and J ends were trimmed by 6 bases and 3 bases, with 15 bases remaining between them. CDR3 nucleotide sequence: TGTGCCAGCAGCCGGCTTCTGGGCAGCTACGAGCAGTACTTC. Protein: CASSRLLGSYEQYF.

This clone was seen only once. V and J are TRBV7-2 and TRBJ2-7, with TRBD1 matching 9 bases. Germline-derived CDR1 and CDR2 are SGHTA and FQGNSA. The CDR3 has 16 amino acids. The trim removed 2 bases at V and 0 bases at J, leaving 5 bases unmatched. CDR3 sequence: CASSLTAQGASYEQYF. In DNA form, the CDR3 reads TGTGCCAGCAGCTTAACGGCACAGGGGGCCTCCTACGAGCAGTACTTC.

V gene TRBV5-4 combines with J gene TRBJ1-1, with a tentative D call TRBD1 (6 bases). Germline values: CDR1 SGHNT, CDR2 YYREEE (reference sequence). This CDR3 has 14 residues. With 0 bases removed from V and 1 base from J, the gap between germline ends came to 7 bases. This CDR3 reads CASSLEGENTEAFF. CDR3 coding DNA: TGTGCCAGCAGCTTGGAGGGGGAGAACACTGAAGCTTTCTTT.

V gene TRBV9 combines with J gene TRBJ1-2, with unresolved D. The CDR3 is 14 residues long. The germline V gene encodes CDR1 SGDLS and CDR2 YYNGEE. V lost 0 bases, J lost 2 bases, and 8 bases lay in between. The CDR3 DNA sequence: TGTGCCAGCAGCGTAGAGCCGGAGAACTATGGCTACACCTTC. This translates into CASSVEPENYGYTF.

J is TRBJ1-2 and V is TRBV13, with D maybe TRBD1 (6 bases). The CDR3 spans 13 residues. Per the germline V gene, CDR1 is PRHDT and CDR2 is FYEKMQ (reference sequence). V was cut by 5 bases and J by 2 bases, with 9 bases left in between. CDR3 in amino acids: CASSQGQNYGYTF. The DNA for the CDR3 is TGTGCCAGCAGCCAAGGACAGAACTATGGCTACACCTTC.

This clone has just one count. V and J are TRBV4-1 and TRBJ1-2; D gene unclear. CDR3 size: 14 residues. CDR1 and CDR2 from the germline V gene are MGHRA and YSYEKL. Between the trimmed V and J ends, which lost 1 base and 0 bases, there was a span of 6 bases. DNA for the CDR3: TGCGCCAGCAGCCAAGGCGGAACTAACTATGGCTACACCTTC. Protein sequence: CASSQGGTNYGYTF.

V and J are TRBV7-6 and TRBJ2-1; D is possibly TRBD1 (6 bases). The CDR3 covers 16 residues. From germline, CDR1 is SGHVS and CDR2 FNYEAQ. Trimming took off 4 bases at V and 5 bases at J, with 18 bases between the two ends. CDR3 loop: CASSYKPGQPDNEQFF. The CDR3 bases are TGTGCCAGCAGCTACAAACCGGGACAACCTGACAATGAGCAGTTCTTC.

The J gene is TRBJ2-3, the V gene TRBV27; TRBD1 aligns across 7 bases. The CDR3 is 19 residues long. J was trimmed by 5 bases and V by 0 bases; bases with no gene match: 17. Germline-derived CDR1 and CDR2 are MNHEY and SMNVEV (reference sequence). CDR3 bases: TGTGCCAGCAGTTTATCCGGGATTATAACAGGGGTTCGGGGAGATACGCAGTATTTT. Translated, it gives CASSLSGIITGVRGDTQYF.

This clone was seen a few times. The chain joins TRBV5-1 to TRBJ1-4; no clear D. The CDR3 runs to 15 residues. V was clipped by 1 base and J by 4 bases, with 11 bases between them. Germline V lookup: CDR1 SGHRS, CDR2 YFSETQ. The CDR3 nucleotides are TGCGCCAGCAGCTTGAGCGCCGGAGATAATGAAAAACTGTTTTTT. Translating gives CASSLSAGDNEKLFF. Full variable domain (missing parts from reference TRBV5-1 and TRBJ1-4): KAGVTQTPRYLIKTRGQQVTLSCSPISGHRSVSWYQQTPGQGLQFLFEYFSETQRNKGNFPGRFSGRQFSNSRSEMNVSTLELGDSALYLCASSLSAGDNEKLFFGSGTQLSVL.

The CDR3, as DNA: TGTGCCAGCTCCCGAGGACAGGGCTACGAGCAGTACGTC. Encoded protein: CASSRGQGYEQYV. The V gene is TRBV18, the J gene TRBJ2-7; TRBD1 aligns across 8 bases. Germline V gene sequence: CDR1 KGHSH, CDR2 LQKENI. The CDR3 runs 13 residues. With 6 bases clipped from V and 3 bases from J, the junction kept 4 bases outside the gene matches.

V and J are TRBV13 and TRBJ2-1; D is perhaps TRBD1 (6 bases). CDR3 size: 16 residues. With 5 bases removed from V and 0 bases from J, the gap between germline ends came to 14 bases. The germline gives CDR1 PRHDT, CDR2 FYEKMQ (reference sequence). This chain's CDR3 is CASSLVGASSYNEQFF. The CDR3 DNA reads TGTGCCAGCAGCCTGGTGGGGGCTAGCTCCTACAATGAGCAGTTCTTC.

V and J are TRBV10-3 and TRBJ1-1; D remains unclear. The CDR3 covers 12 residues. With 4 bases removed from V and 10 bases from J, the gap between germline ends came to 13 bases. Germline CDR1 reads ENHRY; CDR2 reads SYGVKD. CDR3 nucleotide sequence: TGTGCCATCAGTGGGGCGGGGAGGGTAGCTTTCTTT. Its translation: CAISGAGRVAFF.

This rearrangement joins TRBV10-3 to TRBJ1-2; a possible D gene is TRBD1 (6 bases). Germline values: CDR1 ENHRY, CDR2 SYGVKD. Trimming left V 1 base short and J 4 bases short, with 16 bases between. The CDR3 totals 16 residues. The CDR3 DNA reads TGTGCCATCAGTGAGTTGAGTGGGGGCGTGAGCTATGGCTACACCTTC. Translating gives CAISELSGGVSYGYTF.

This rearrangement joins TRBV6-5 to TRBJ1-6; weak D call: TRBD1 (5 bases). Deletions cut 7 bases from V and 4 bases from J, with 14 bases between. There are 15 residues in the CDR3. The germline gives CDR1 MNHEY, CDR2 SVGAGI. CDR3 coding DNA: TGTGCCAGCACACCCGGGGCGGGGTATAATTCACCCCTCCACTTT. Translation: CASTPGAGYNSPLHF.

V is TRBV19 and J is TRBJ2-1, with D maybe TRBD2 (5 bases). With 3 bases removed from V and 3 bases from J, the gap between germline ends came to 15 bases. The CDR3 loop spans 16 amino acids. CDR1 is LNHDA and CDR2 is SQIVND in the germline V gene (reference sequence). The CDR3 here is CASSMPTRSLYNEQFF. The CDR3 DNA reads TGTGCCAGTAGTATGCCTACTAGATCTCTCTACAATGAGCAGTTCTTC.

The V and J genes are TRBV5-1 and TRBJ1-1, with a possible D match to TRBD1 (5 bases). The CDR3 covers 15 residues. With 3 bases removed from V and 1 base from J, the gap between germline ends came to 13 bases. Germline V gene lookup returns CDR1 SGHRS and CDR2 YFSETQ. CDR3 nucleotides: TGCGCCAGCAGCTCGCCCACAGGCTCGAACACTGAAGCTTTCTTT. This encodes CASSSPTGSNTEAFF.